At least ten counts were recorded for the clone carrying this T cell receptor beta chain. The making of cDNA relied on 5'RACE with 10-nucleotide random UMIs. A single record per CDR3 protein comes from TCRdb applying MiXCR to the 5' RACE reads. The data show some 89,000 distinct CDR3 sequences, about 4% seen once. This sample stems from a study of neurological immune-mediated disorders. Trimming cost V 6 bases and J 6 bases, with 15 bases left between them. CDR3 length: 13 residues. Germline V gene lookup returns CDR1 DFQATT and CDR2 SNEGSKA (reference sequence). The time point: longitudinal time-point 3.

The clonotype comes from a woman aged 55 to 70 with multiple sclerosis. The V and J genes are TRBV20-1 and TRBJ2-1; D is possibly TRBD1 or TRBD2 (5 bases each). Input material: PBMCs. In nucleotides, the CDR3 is TGCAGTGCCCACCGGCCGGGGCCCAATGAGCAGTTCTTC. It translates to CSAHRPGPNEQFF.